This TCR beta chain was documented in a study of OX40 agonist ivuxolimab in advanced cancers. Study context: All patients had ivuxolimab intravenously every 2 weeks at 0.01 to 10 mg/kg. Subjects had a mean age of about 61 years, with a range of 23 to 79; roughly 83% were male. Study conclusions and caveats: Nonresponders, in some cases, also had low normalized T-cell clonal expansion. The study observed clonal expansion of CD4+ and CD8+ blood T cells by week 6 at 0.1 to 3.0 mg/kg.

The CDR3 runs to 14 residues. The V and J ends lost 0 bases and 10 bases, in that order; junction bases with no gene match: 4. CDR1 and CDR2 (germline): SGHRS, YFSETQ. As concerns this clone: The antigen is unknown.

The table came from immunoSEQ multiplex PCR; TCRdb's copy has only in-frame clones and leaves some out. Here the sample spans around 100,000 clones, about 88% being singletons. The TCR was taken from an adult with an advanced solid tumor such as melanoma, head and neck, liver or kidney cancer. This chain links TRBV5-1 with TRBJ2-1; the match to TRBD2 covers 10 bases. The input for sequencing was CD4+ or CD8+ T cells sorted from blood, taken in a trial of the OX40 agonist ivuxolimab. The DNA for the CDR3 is TGCGCCAGCAGCTTGGTACTAGCGGGGACGGAGCAGTTCTTC. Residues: CASSLVLAGTEQFF.